This is a list of T cell receptor beta chains from one sample in a study of CD8 T cells in Susac syndrome. TCRdb processed the immunoSEQ multiplex PCR reads anew with MiXCR; each CDR3 protein has one entry. This repertoire shows tens of thousands of distinct CDR3 sequences, more than 80% found once; its top ten account for approximately 0.21%. The material sequenced was CD8+ T cells from PBMCs. The receptor source for this set is a human donor in good health. Both conserved end residues are part of each CDR3. The order of the fields is clone size, V gene, D gene, J gene, CDR3 DNA, CDR3 protein. The D gene is left open where the match is weak. Some rows have no size entry. The others give once, few or many, or a class for an expanded clone.

NA	TRBV7-9	NA	TRBJ2-2	TGTGCCAGCAGGGGATTGCCTGGCACCGGGGAGCTGTTTTTT	CASRGLPGTGELFF
NA	TRBV6-1	NA	TRBJ1-3	TGTGCCAGCAGTACGGACTCAAACCCCTTAAACACCATATATTTT	CASSTDSNPLNTIYF
NA	TRBV19	NA	TRBJ1-2	TGTGCCAGTACCTCCGGGCCGTTCAGTGACTATGGCTACACCTTC	CASTSGPFSDYGYTF
NA	TRBV6-1	NA	TRBJ1-2	TGTGCCAGCACCCCTCGGACAGACTATGGCTACACCTTC	CASTPRTDYGYTF
few	TRBV3-1	TRBD2	TRBJ2-1	TGTGCCAGCAGCCAAGATTGGGGGGGGATAGCGAAGTTCTTC	CASSQDWGGIAKFF
NA	TRBV27	TRBD2	TRBJ2-1	TGTGCCAGCAGTTTTGCGGGAGGGCCAGATGAGCAGTTCTTC	CASSFAGGPDEQFF
once	TRBV7-8	TRBD1	TRBJ2-7	TGTGCCAGCAGCTTAGCTGAGGACAGGGGTTACGAGCAGTACTTC	CASSLAEDRGYEQYF
NA	TRBV11-2	TRBD2	TRBJ2-1	TGTGCCAGCAGCCCGGGACTAGCGGGGGCCTACAATGAGCAGTTCTTC	CASSPGLAGAYNEQFF
NA	TRBV28	NA	TRBJ1-1	TGTGCCAGCAGTTTATGGGGGGGAAAAGCTTTCTTT	CASSLWGGKAFF
once	TRBV10-3	TRBD1	TRBJ1-2	TGTGCCCTCTCCCGGGACCGGGACAGAAATTTCTATGGCTACACCTTC	CALSRDRDRNFYGYTF
NA	TRBV6-2/TRBV6-3	NA	TRBJ2-1	TGTGCCAGCAGCCTCTTCGGACCCGGGGATGAGCAGTTCTTC	CASSLFGPGDEQFF
NA	TRBV6-1	TRBD2	TRBJ2-1	TGTGCCAGCAGGGCTACGCTGAGCTCGCGGGGGGGCAATGAGCAGTTCTTC	CASRATLSSRGGNEQFF
NA	TRBV19	NA	TRBJ2-6	TGTGCCAGTAGTATCACACTAAGGAGATCTGGGGCCAACGTCCTGACTTTC	CASSITLRRSGANVLTF
NA	TRBV14	NA	TRBJ2-5	TGTGCCAGCAGCCAGGACCGGGACCCCCAAGAGACCCAGTACTTC	CASSQDRDPQETQYF
NA	TRBV27	NA	TRBJ2-5	TGTGCCAGCACCCCGTCCGAGTCTCAAGAGACCCAGTACTTC	CASTPSESQETQYF
once	TRBV6-5	TRBD1	TRBJ1-5	TGTGCCAGCAGTACTCCGGGACAGGTAAAATATAGCAATCAGCCCCAGCATTTT	CASSTPGQVKYSNQPQHF
NA	TRBV29-1	TRBD1	TRBJ1-2	TGCAGCGGGGTCGGAGTATCAGGGGGGAACTATGGCTACACCTTC	CSGVGVSGGNYGYTF
NA	TRBV24-1	NA	TRBJ1-1	TGTGCCACCAGTGATTCGGAGAACACTGAAGCTTTCTTT	CATSDSENTEAFF
NA	TRBV12-3/TRBV12-4	TRBD1	TRBJ2-6	TGTGCCAGCAGTGGACAGGGGAATACTGGGGCCAACGTCCTGACTTTC	CASSGQGNTGANVLTF
NA	TRBV9	TRBD1	TRBJ1-2	TGTGCCAGCAGCGAACAGGGGGCTGGCTATGGCTACACCTTC	CASSEQGAGYGYTF
once	TRBV6-2/TRBV6-3	TRBD1	TRBJ2-7	TGTGCCACCAGATGGGACAGGGGCGCCTACGAGCAGTACTTC	CATRWDRGAYEQYF
NA	TRBV9	NA	TRBJ1-1	TGTGCCAGCAGCTTTTCCGGGGGCACTGAAGCTTTCTTT	CASSFSGGTEAFF
NA	TRBV27	NA	TRBJ2-3	TGTGCCAGCAGTACTGGGACTTTCACAGATACGCAGTATTTT	CASSTGTFTDTQYF
NA	TRBV27	TRBD1	TRBJ2-7	TGTGCCAACAGTTTATCGATGCTACCGGACAGGGCAGGTCACTACGAGCAGTACTTC	CANSLSMLPDRAGHYEQYF
NA	TRBV5-4	NA	TRBJ2-7	TGTGCCAGCAGCCACCCGGACTGGGACTACGAGCAGTACTTC	CASSHPDWDYEQYF
NA	TRBV10-3	NA	TRBJ1-1	TGTGCCATCAGTGGCAGTCCGGGGAACACTGAAGCTTTCTTT	CAISGSPGNTEAFF
NA	TRBV4-1	NA	TRBJ2-1	TGCGCCAGCAGCCAAACTAGATCCTACAATGAGCAGTTCTTC	CASSQTRSYNEQFF
NA	TRBV10-3	NA	TRBJ2-2	TGTGCCACCGTGAGGGACCCGGATGGCGGGGAGCTGTTTTTT	CATVRDPDGGELFF
once	TRBV7-6	NA	TRBJ2-7	TGTGCCAGCAGCTTAGGGGGGCGGAACATCCACGAGCAGTACTTC	CASSLGGRNIHEQYF
NA	TRBV25-1	NA	TRBJ2-2	TGTGCCAGCAGTGAATTATCCGGGGAGCTGTTTTTT	CASSELSGELFF
NA	TRBV6-2/TRBV6-3	NA	TRBJ1-4	TGTGCCAGCAGTTACTCGTATACGGATATCGATGAAAAACTGTTTTTT	CASSYSYTDIDEKLFF
few	TRBV5-1	TRBD1	TRBJ2-7	TGCGCCAGCAGCTTGGACCAGGGGGCCTACGAGCAGTACTTC	CASSLDQGAYEQYF
NA	TRBV14	NA	TRBJ2-7	TGTGCCAGCAGCCTGGAGGAACACTACGAGCAGTACTTC	CASSLEEHYEQYF
NA	TRBV5-4	TRBD1	TRBJ1-6	TGTGCCAGCAGCTCTCCGGGACAGGGGAATTCACCCCTCCACTTT	CASSSPGQGNSPLHF
NA	TRBV27	NA	TRBJ1-6	TGTGCCAGCAGTTCAACAGAAGGCAATTCACCCCTCCACTTT	CASSSTEGNSPLHF
NA	TRBV5-4	TRBD2	TRBJ2-1	TGTGCCAGCAGCTCGGGACTAGCGGGGGAGGATGAGCAGTTCTTC	CASSSGLAGEDEQFF
NA	TRBV5-5	TRBD1	TRBJ2-2	TGTGCCAGCAGCCCCGGGACAGGGCGAGGTTTTATTGCGAACACCGGGGAGCTTTTTTTT	CASSPGTGRGFIANTGELFF
NA	TRBV7-2	NA	TRBJ2-1	TGTGCCAGCAGCCCCAAGACAGGCGCCTACAATGAGCAGTTCTTC	CASSPKTGAYNEQFF
NA	TRBV4-2	TRBD2	TRBJ2-5	TGTGCCAGCAGCCAAGATTTAGCTAGCGGGGGAGAGACCCAGTACTTC	CASSQDLASGGETQYF
NA	TRBV5-1	NA	TRBJ1-2	TGCGCCAGCAGCTTGCAGTACGGGGCCGTGGATGGCTACACCTTC	CASSLQYGAVDGYTF
NA	TRBV6-5	NA	TRBJ2-5	TGTGCCAGCGTGGATCGACAAGAGACCCAGTACTTC	CASVDRQETQYF
few	TRBV12-3/TRBV12-4	NA	TRBJ2-2	TGTGCCAGCAGTTCGGACACCGGGGAGCTGTTTTTT	CASSSDTGELFF
once	TRBV15	TRBD2	TRBJ2-1	TGTGCCACCAGCAGAGCCAGCGGGGGGGTTGAGCAGTTCTTC	CATSRASGGVEQFF
NA	TRBV6-5	NA	TRBJ2-5	TGTGCCAGCAGTGACTACCCGACAGAGACCCAGTACTTC	CASSDYPTETQYF
NA	TRBV6-5	NA	TRBJ2-7	TGTGCCAGCAGCGGGGTACTTGGGTACGAGCAGTACTTC	CASSGVLGYEQYF
NA	TRBV6-6	NA	TRBJ2-5	TGTGCCAGCAGTTACTCCCAAATGGAAACCCAGTACTTC	CASSYSQMETQYF
once	TRBV4-3	NA	TRBJ2-7	TGCGCCAGCAGCCAAGATCGGGCAGCCTACGAGCAGTACTTC	CASSQDRAAYEQYF
once	TRBV11-1	NA	TRBJ2-1	TGTGCCAGCACAATGGACAGCTCCTACAATGAGCAGTTCTTC	CASTMDSSYNEQFF
NA	TRBV19	TRBD1	TRBJ1-2	TGTGCCAGTCGGGGAGGACAGGCGAACTATGGCTACACCTTC	CASRGGQANYGYTF
NA	TRBV28	TRBD2	TRBJ2-1	TGTGCCAGCAGTTTATATGGTAGCGGGGGGTTGAGCTCCTACAATGAGCAGTTCTTC	CASSLYGSGGLSSYNEQFF
NA	TRBV6-1	NA	TRBJ1-2	TGTGCCAGCAGGGCTCCGGGGGAGGTCCATGGCTACACCTTC	CASRAPGEVHGYTF
NA	TRBV4-2	NA	TRBJ1-2	TGTGCCAGCAGCCAAGATTTTTCGGACTACTATGGCTACACCTTC	CASSQDFSDYYGYTF
NA	TRBV7-9	NA	TRBJ2-7	TGTGCCAGCAGCTTAGAAGTGGATTCCTACGAGCAGTACTTC	CASSLEVDSYEQYF
NA	TRBV9	TRBD2	TRBJ2-3	TGTGCCAGCAGCGTAGAGGGGCTAGCGGGGTCAGATACGCAGTATTTT	CASSVEGLAGSDTQYF
NA	TRBV30	TRBD1	TRBJ1-1	TGTGCCTGGAGTGCCGGGACAGGGGGCACTGAAGCTTTCTTT	CAWSAGTGGTEAFF
NA	TRBV27	NA	TRBJ2-7	TGTGCCAGCAGTTCCTGGACCGTTTCCTACGAGCAGTACTTC	CASSSWTVSYEQYF
NA	TRBV11-2	NA	TRBJ2-7	TGTGCCAGCAGCTTAGTTTGGAGGGACGAGCAGTGCTTC	CASSLVWRDEQCF